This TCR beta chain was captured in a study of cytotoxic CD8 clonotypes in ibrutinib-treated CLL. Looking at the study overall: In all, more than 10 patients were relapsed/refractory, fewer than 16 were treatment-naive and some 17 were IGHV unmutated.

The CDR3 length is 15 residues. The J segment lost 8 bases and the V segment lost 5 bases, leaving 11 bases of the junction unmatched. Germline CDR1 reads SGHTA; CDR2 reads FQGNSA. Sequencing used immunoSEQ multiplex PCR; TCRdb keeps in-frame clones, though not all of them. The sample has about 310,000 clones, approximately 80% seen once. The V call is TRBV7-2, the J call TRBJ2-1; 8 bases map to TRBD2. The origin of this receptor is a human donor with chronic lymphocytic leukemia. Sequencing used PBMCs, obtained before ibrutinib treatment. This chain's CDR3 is CASSLLTGLGHEQFF. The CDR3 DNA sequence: TGTGCCAGCAGCCTACTAACGGGACTAGGGCATGAGCAGTTCTTC.